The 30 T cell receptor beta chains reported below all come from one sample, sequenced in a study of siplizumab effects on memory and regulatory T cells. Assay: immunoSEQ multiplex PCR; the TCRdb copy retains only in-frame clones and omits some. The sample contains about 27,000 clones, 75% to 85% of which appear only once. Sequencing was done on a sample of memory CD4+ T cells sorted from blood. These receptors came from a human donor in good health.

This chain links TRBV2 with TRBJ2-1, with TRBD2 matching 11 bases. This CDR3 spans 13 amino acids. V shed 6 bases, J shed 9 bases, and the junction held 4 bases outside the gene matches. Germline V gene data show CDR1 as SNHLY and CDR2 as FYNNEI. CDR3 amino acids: CASRASGRTEQFF. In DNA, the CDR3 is TGTGCCAGCAGGGCTAGCGGGAGGACTGAGCAGTTCTTC.

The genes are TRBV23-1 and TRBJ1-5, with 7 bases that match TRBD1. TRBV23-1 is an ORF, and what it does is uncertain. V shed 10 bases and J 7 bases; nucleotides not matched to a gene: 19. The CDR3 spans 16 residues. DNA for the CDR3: TGCGCCACCCACCCCCACCGGGACAGTCTCACCCAGCCCCAGCATTTT. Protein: CATHPHRDSLTQPQHF.

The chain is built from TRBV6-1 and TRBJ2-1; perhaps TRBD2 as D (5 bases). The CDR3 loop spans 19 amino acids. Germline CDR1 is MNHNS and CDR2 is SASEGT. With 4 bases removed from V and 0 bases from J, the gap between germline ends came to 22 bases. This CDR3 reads CASSVLALGLESSYNEQFF. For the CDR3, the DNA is TGTGCCAGCAGTGTATTAGCCCTCGGACTGGAGAGCTCCTACAATGAGCAGTTCTTC.

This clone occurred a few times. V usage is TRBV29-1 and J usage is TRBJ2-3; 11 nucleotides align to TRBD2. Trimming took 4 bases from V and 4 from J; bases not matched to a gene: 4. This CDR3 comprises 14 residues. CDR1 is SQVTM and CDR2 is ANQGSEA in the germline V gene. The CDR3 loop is CSVGLAGGSDTQYF. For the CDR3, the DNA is TGCAGCGTTGGGCTAGCGGGAGGCTCAGATACGCAGTATTTT.

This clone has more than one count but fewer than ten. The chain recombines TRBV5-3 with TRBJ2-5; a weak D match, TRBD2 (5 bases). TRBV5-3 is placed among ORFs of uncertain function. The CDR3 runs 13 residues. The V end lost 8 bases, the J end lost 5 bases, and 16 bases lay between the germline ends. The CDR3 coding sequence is TGTGCCAGCAGTCAGCCCCCGGGGGAGACCCAGTACTTC. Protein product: CASSQPPGETQYF.

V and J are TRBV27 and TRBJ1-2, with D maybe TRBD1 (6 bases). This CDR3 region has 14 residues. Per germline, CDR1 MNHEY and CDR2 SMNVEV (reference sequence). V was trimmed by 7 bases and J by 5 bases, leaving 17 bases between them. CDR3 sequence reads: CASTKQGTRYGYTF. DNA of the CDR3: TGTGCCAGCACAAAACAGGGTACTAGGTATGGCTACACCTTC.

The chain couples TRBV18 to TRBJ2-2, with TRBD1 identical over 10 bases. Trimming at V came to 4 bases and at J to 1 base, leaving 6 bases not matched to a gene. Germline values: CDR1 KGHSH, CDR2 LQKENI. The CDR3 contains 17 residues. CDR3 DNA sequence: TGTGCCAGCTCACTAAACGGACAGGGGGTGAACACCGGGGAGCTGTTTTTT. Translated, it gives CASSLNGQGVNTGELFF.

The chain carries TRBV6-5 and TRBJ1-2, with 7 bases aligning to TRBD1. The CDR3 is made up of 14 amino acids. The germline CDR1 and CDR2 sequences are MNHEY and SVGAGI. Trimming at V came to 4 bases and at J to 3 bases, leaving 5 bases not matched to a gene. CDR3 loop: CASSSSTGDYGYTF. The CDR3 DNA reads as TGTGCCAGCAGTTCTTCAACAGGGGACTATGGCTACACCTTC.

In DNA, the CDR3 is TGTGCCAGCAGTACCCGGGACAATTACAATGAGCAGTTCTTC. It specifies CASSTRDNYNEQFF. The V call is TRBV28, the J call TRBJ2-1, with a possible D match to TRBD1 (6 bases). Trimming took off 5 bases at V and 4 bases at J, with 12 bases between the two ends. There are 14 residues in the CDR3. Germline lookup yields CDR1 MDHEN and CDR2 SYDVKM.

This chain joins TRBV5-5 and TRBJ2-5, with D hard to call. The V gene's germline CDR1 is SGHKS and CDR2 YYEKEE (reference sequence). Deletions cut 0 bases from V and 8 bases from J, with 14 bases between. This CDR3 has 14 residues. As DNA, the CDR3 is TGTGCCAGCAGCTTGGGTGAGGCAAAAGCCACCCAGTACTTC. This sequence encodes CASSLGEAKATQYF.

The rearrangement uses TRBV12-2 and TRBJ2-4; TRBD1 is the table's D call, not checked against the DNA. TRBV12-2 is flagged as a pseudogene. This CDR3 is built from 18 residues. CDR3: CASRLGPGKGLARNIQYF. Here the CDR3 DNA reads TGTGCAAGTCGCTTAGGTCCAGGGAAGGGATTAGCCAGAAACATTCAGTACTTC.

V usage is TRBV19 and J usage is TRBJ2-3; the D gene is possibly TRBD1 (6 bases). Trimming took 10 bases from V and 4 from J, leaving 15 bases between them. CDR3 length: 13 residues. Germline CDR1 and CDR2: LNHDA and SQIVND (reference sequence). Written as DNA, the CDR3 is TGTGCCACCACGGGACAAACATCAGATACGCAGTATTTT. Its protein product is CATTGQTSDTQYF.

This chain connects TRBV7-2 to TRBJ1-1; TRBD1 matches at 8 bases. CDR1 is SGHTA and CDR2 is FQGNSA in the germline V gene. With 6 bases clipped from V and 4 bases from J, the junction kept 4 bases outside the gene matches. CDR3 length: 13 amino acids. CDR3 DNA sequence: TGTGCCAGCAGATCAACAGGGGGCACTGAAGCTTTCTTT. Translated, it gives CASRSTGGTEAFF.

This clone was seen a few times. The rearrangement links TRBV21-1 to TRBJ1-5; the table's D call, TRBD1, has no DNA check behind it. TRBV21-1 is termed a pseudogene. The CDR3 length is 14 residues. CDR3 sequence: CASSVTTGGQPQHF. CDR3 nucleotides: TGTGCCAGCAGCGTCACGACAGGCGGTCAGCCCCAGCATTTT.

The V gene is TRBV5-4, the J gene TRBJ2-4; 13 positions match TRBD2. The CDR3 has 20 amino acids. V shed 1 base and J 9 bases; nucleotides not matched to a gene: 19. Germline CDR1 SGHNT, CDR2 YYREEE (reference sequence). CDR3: CASSLIGTSGILGGRVIQYF. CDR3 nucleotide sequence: TGTGCCAGCAGCTTGATCGGGACTAGCGGGATATTAGGGGGTAGGGTCATTCAGTACTTC.

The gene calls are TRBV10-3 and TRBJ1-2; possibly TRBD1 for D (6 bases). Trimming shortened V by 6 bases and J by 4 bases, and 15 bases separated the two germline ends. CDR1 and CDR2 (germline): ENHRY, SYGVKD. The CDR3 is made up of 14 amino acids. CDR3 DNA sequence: TGTGCCATCAGGGGGACATCGGCGGGCTATGGCTACACCTTC. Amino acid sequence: CAIRGTSAGYGYTF.

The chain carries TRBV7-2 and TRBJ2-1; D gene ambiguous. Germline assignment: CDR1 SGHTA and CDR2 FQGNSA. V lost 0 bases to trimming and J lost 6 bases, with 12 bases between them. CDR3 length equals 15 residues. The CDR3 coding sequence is TGTGCCAGCAGCTTAGCTCGTCTAGTTCTCAATGAGCAGTTCTTC. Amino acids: CASSLARLVLNEQFF.

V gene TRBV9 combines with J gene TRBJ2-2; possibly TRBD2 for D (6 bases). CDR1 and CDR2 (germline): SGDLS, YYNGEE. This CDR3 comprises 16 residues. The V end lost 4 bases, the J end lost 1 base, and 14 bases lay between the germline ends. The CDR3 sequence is CASSPTWGVNTGELFF. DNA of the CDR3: TGTGCCAGCAGCCCGACGTGGGGGGTGAACACCGGGGAGCTGTTTTTT.

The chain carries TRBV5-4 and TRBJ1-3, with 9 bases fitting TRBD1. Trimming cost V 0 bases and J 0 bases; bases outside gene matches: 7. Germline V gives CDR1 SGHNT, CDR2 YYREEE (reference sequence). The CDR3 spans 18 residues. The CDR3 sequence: CASSLDHTGGYSGNTIYF. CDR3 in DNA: TGTGCCAGCAGCTTGGACCACACAGGGGGCTACTCTGGAAACACCATATATTTT. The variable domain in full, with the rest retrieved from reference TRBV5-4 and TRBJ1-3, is ETGVTQSPTHLIKTRGQQVTLRCSSQSGHNTVSWYQQALGQGPQFIFQYYREEENGRGNFPPRFSGLQFPNYSSELNVNALELDDSALYLCASSLDHTGGYSGNTIYFGEGSWLTVV.

Written as DNA, the CDR3 is TGTGCCAGCAGCCAACAGGTGCTGGTGGGCACTGAAGCTTTCTTT. This encodes CASSQQVLVGTEAFF. The chain has TRBV7-2 and TRBJ1-1; possibly TRBD1 for D (5 bases). This CDR3 contains 15 residues. Germline V gives CDR1 SGHTA, CDR2 FQGNSA. V was shortened by 5 bases and J by 4 bases, with 17 bases between the two germline ends. The full variable domain, with the rest looked up from reference TRBV7-2 and TRBJ1-1, is GAGVSQSPSNKVTEKGKDVELRCDPISGHTALYWYRQSLGQGLEFLIYFQGNSAPDKSGLPSDRFSAERTGGSVSTLTIQRTQQEDSAVYLCASSQQVLVGTEAFFGQGTRLTVV.

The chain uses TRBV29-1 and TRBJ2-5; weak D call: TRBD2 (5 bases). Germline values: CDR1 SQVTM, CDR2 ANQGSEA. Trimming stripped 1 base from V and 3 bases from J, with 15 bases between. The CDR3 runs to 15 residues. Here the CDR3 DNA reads TGCAGCGTTGAAGGTCATTTAAGGCGGGAAGAGACCCAGTACTTC. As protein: CSVEGHLRREETQYF.

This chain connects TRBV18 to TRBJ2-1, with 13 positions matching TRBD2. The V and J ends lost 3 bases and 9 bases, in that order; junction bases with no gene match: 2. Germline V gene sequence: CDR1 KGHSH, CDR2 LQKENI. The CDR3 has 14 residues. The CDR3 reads CASSPRLAGGEQFF. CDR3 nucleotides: TGTGCCAGCTCACCCAGACTAGCGGGAGGTGAGCAGTTCTTC.

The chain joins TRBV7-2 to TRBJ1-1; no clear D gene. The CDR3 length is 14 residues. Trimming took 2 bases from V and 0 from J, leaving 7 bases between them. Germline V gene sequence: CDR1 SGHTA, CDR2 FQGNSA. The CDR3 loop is CASSLMAVNTEAFF. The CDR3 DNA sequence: TGTGCCAGCAGCTTAATGGCGGTGAACACTGAAGCTTTCTTT.

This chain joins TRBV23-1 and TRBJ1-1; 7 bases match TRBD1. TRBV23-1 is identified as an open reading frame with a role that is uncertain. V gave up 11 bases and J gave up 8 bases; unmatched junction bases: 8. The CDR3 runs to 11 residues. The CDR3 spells CAGDRDGEAFF. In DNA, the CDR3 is TGCGCCGGTGACAGGGACGGCGAAGCTTTCTTT.

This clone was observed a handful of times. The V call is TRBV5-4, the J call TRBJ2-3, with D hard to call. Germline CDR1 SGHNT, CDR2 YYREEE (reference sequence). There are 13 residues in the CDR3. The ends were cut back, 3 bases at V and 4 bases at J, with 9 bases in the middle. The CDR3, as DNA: TGTGCCAGCAGCTCCCCTTTCCCAGATACGCAGTATTTT. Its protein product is CASSSPFPDTQYF.

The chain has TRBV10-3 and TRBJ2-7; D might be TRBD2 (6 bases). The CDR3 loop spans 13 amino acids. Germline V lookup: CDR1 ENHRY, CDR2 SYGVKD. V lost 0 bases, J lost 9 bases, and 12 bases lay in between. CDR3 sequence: CAISESGGRTQYF. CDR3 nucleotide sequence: TGTGCCATCAGTGAGTCTGGAGGGAGGACGCAGTACTTC.

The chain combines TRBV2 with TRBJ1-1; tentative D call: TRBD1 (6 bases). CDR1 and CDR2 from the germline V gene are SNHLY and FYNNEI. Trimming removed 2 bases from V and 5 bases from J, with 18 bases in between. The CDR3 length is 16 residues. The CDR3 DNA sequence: TGTGCCAGCAGTGAAAGGGGGGGCGCATTATCTACTGAAGCTTTCTTT. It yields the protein CASSERGGALSTEAFF.

The CDR3 region has the DNA TGCGCCAGCAGCCAAATTCTACAGAACACTGAAGCTTTCTTT. Protein product: CASSQILQNTEAFF. The chain links TRBV4-1 to TRBJ1-1; D is uncertain. Germline V gives CDR1 MGHRA, CDR2 YSYEKL. V was pared by 2 bases and J by 1 base, with 8 bases between. The CDR3 consists of 14 residues.

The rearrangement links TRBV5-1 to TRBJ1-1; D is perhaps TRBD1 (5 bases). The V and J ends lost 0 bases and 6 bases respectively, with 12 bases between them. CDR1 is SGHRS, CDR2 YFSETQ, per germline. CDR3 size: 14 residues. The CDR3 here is CASSLEGKVAEAFF. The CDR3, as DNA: TGCGCCAGCAGCTTGGAGGGGAAAGTCGCTGAAGCTTTCTTT.

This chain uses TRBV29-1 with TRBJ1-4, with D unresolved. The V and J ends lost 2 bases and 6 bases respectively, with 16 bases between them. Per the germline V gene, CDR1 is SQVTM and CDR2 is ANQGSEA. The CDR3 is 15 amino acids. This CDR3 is CSVEQVDGRHEKLFF. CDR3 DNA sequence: TGCAGCGTTGAACAAGTCGATGGCAGACATGAAAAACTGTTTTTT.